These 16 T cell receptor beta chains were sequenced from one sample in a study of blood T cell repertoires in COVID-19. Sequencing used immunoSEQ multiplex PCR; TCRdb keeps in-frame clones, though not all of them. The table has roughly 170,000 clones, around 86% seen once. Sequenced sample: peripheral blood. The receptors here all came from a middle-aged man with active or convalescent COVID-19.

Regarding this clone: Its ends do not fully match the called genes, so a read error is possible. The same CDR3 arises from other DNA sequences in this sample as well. CDR3: CASSRGDSNQPQHF. The CDR3 DNA reads as TGTGCCAGCAGCCGGGGGGATAGCAATCAGCCCCAACATTTT. This chain uses TRBV7-9 with TRBJ1-5; D is possibly TRBD1 (5 bases). Per germline, CDR1 SEHNR and CDR2 FQNEAQ (reference sequence). The CDR3 spans 14 residues. Looking up the rest from reference TRBV7-9 and TRBJ1-5 gives the full variable domain: DTGVSQNPRHKITKRGQNVTFRCDPISEHNRLYWYRQTLGQGPEFLTYFQNEAQLEKSRLLSDRFSAERPKGSFSTLEIQRTEQGDSAMYLCASSRGDSNQPQHFGDGTRLSIL.

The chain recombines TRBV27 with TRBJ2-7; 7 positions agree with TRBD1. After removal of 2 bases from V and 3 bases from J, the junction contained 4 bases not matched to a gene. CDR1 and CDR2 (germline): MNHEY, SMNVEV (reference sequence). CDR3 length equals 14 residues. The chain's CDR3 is CASSLRTGYYEQYF. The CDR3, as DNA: TGTGCCAGCAGTTTACGGACAGGCTACTACGAGCAGTACTTC.

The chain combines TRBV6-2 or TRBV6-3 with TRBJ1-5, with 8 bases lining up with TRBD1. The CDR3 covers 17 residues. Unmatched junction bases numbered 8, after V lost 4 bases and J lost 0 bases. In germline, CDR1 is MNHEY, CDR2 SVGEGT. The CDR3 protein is CASSSPGGWDSNQPQHF. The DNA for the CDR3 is TGTGCCAGCAGTTCCCCAGGGGGCTGGGATAGCAATCAGCCCCAGCATTTT.

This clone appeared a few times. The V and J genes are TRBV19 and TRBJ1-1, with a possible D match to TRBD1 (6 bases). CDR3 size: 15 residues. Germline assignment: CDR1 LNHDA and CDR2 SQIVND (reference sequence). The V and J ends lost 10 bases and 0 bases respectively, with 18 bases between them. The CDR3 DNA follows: TGTGCCACTAGGGGGGGGTTAGGGATGAACACTGAAGCTTTCTTT. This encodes CATRGGLGMNTEAFF.

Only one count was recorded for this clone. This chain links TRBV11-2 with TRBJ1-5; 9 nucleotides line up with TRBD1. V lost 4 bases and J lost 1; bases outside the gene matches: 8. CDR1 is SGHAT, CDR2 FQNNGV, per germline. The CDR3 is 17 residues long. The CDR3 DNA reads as TGTGCCAGCAGCTCCGGGGACAGGGATTCGAGCAATCAGCCCCAGCATTTT. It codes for CASSSGDRDSSNQPQHF.

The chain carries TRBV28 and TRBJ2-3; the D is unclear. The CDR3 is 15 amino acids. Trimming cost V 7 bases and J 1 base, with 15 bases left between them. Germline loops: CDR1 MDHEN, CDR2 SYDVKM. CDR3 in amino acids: CASIYKLPGTDTQYF. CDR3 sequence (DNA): TGTGCCAGCATATACAAGTTGCCCGGCACAGATACGCAGTATTTT.

CDR3 sequence (DNA): TGTGCCAACGCCCAGGGACATATGAACACTGAAGCTTTCTTT. Translated, it gives CANAQGHMNTEAFF. V gene TRBV2 combines with J gene TRBJ1-1; maybe TRBD1 (6 bases). CDR3 size: 14 residues. Trimming took off 10 bases at V and 0 bases at J, with 15 bases between the two ends. Germline CDR1 reads SNHLY; CDR2 reads FYNNEI.

CDR3 bases: TGTGCCAGTAGAGGGACAAACACTGAAGCTTTCTTT. Protein: CASRGTNTEAFF. The chain joins TRBV19 to TRBJ1-1; the D gene is possibly TRBD1 (6 bases). V lost 6 bases and J lost 2, with 7 bases in between. This CDR3 has 12 residues. The germline CDR1 and CDR2 sequences are LNHDA and SQIVND (reference sequence).

Here the CDR3 reads CASSYMDRGRTDTQYF. CDR3 in DNA: TGTGCCAGCAGTTATATGGACAGGGGGCGGACAGATACGCAGTATTTT. The chain uses TRBV6-5 and TRBJ2-3, with TRBD1 matching 11 bases. Germline V gene sequence: CDR1 MNHEY, CDR2 SVGAGI. The CDR3 covers 16 residues. After removal of 3 bases from V and 3 bases from J, the junction contained 5 bases not matched to a gene.

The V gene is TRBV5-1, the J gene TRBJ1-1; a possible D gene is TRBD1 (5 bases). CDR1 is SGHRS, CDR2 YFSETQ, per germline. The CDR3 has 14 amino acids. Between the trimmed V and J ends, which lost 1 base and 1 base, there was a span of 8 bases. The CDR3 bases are TGCGCCAGCAGCTTGACAGGTTCGAACACTGAAGCTTTCTTT. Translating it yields CASSLTGSNTEAFF.

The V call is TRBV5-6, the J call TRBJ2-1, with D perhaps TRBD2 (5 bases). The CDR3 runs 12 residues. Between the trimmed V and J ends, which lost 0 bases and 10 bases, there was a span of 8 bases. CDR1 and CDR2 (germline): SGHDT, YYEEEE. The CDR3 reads CASSLGGLEQFF. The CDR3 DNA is TGTGCCAGCAGCTTGGGAGGACTGGAGCAGTTCTTC.

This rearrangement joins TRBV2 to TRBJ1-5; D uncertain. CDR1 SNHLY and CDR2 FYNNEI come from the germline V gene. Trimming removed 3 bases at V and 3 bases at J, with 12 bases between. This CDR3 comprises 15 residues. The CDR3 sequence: CASSDGATVNQPQHF. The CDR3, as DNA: TGTGCCAGCAGTGACGGAGCTACCGTCAATCAGCCCCAGCATTTT.

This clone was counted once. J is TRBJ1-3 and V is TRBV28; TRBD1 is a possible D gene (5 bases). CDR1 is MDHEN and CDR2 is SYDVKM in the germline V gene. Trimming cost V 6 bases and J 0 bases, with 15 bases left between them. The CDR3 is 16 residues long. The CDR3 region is CASSTRQPTSGNTIYF. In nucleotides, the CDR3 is TGTGCCAGCAGCACCCGACAGCCGACCTCTGGAAACACCATATATTTT.

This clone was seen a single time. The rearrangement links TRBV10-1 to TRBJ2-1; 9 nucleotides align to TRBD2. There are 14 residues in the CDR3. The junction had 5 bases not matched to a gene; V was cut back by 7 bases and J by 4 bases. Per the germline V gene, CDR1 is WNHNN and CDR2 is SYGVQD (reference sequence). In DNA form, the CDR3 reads TGCGCCAGCAACGCGGGGGGGCTTTACAATGAGCAGTTCTTC. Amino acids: CASNAGGLYNEQFF.

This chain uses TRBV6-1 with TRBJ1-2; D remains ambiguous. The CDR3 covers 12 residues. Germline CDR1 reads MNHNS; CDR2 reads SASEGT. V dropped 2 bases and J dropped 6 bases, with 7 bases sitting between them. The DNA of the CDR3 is TGTGCCAGCAGTGAATCAACAGATGGCTACACCTTC. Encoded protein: CASSESTDGYTF.

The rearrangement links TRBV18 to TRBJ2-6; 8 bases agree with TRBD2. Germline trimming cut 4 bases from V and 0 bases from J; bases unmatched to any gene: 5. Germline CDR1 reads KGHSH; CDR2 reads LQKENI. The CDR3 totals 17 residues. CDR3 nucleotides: TGTGCCAGCTCACAGGTGGGGACTAGCTCTGGGGCCAACGTCCTGACTTTC. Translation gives CASSQVGTSSGANVLTF.